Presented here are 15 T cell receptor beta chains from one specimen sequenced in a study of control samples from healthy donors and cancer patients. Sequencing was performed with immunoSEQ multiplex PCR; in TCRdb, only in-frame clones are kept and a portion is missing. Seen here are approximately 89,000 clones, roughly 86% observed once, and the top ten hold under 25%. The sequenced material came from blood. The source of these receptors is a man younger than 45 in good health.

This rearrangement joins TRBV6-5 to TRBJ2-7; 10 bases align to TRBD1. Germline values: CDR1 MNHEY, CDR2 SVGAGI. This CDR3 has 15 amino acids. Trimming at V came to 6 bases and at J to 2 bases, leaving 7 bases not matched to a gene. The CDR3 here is CASRHGTGATYEQYF. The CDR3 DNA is TGTGCCAGCAGACACGGGACAGGGGCAACCTACGAGCAGTACTTC.

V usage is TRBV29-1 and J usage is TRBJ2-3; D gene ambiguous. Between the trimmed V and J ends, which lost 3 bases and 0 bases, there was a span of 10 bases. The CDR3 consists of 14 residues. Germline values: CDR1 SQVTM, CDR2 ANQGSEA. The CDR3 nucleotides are TGCAGCGTTGATAGCCAGACTAGCACAGATACGCAGTATTTT. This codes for CSVDSQTSTDTQYF.

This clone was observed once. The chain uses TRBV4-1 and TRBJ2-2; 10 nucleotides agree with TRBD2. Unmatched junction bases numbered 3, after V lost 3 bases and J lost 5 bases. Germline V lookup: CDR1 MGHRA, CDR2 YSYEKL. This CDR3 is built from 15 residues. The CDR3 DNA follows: TGCGCCAGCAGCCAGGGGACTAGCGTTACCGGGGAGCTGTTTTTT. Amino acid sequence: CASSQGTSVTGELFF.

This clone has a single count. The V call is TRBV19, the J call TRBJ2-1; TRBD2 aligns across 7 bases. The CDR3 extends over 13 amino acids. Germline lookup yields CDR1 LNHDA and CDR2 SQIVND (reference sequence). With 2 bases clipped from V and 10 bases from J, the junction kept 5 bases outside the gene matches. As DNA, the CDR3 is TGTGCCAGTAGTATAATCCCTAGCGGCGAGCAGTTCTTC. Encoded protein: CASSIIPSGEQFF.

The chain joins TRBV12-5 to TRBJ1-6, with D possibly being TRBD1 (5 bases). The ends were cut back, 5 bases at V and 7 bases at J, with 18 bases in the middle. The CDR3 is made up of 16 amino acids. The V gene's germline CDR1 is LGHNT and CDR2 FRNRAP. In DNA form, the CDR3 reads TGTGCTAGTGGTCCTTTAAACCGGGACCCAAATTCACCCCTCCACTTT. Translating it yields CASGPLNRDPNSPLHF.

CDR3: CASSYSTGEQYF. CDR3 nucleotide sequence: TGTGCCAGCAGTTACTCGACGGGTGAGCAGTACTTC. The rearrangement joins TRBV6-5 to TRBJ2-7; no reliable D call. Between the trimmed V and J ends, which lost 0 bases and 7 bases, there was a span of 7 bases. The CDR3 spans 12 residues. Germline loops: CDR1 MNHEY, CDR2 SVGAGI.

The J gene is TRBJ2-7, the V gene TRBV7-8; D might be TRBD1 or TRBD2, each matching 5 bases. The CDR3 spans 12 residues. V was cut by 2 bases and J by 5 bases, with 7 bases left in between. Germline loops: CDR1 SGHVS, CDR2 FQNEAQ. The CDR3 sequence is CASSLRGNEQYF. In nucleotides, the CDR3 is TGTGCCAGCAGCTTACGGGGCAACGAGCAGTACTTC.

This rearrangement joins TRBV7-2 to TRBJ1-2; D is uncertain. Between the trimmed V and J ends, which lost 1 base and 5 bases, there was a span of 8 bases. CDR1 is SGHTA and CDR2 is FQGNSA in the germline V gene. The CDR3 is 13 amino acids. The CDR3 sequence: CASSLDGFYGYTF. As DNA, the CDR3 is TGTGCCAGCAGCTTAGACGGGTTTTATGGCTACACCTTC. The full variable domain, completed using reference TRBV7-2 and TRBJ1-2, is GAGVSQSPSNKVTEKGKDVELRCDPISGHTALYWYRQSLGQGLEFLIYFQGNSAPDKSGLPSDRFSAERTGGSVSTLTIQRTQQEDSAVYLCASSLDGFYGYTFGSGTRLTVV.

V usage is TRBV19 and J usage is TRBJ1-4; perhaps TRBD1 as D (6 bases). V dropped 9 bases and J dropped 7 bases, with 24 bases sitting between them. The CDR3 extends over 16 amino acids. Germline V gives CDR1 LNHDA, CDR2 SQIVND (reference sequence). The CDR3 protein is CASSYRPPRGSEKLFF. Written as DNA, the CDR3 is TGTGCCAGCTCCTACCGACCCCCAAGGGGGAGTGAAAAACTGTTTTTT. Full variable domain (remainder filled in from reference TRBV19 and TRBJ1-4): DGGITQSPKYLFRKEGQNVTLSCEQNLNHDAMYWYRQDPGQGLRLIYYSQIVNDFQKGDIAEGYSVSREKKESFPLTVTSAQKNPTAFYLCASSYRPPRGSEKLFFGSGTQLSVL.

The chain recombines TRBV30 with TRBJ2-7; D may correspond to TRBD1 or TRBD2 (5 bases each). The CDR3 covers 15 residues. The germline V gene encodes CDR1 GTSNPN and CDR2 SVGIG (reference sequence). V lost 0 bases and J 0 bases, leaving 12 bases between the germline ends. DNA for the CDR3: TGTGCCTGGAGTGTCACGGGACGTAACTCCTACGAGCAGTACTTC. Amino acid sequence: CAWSVTGRNSYEQYF.

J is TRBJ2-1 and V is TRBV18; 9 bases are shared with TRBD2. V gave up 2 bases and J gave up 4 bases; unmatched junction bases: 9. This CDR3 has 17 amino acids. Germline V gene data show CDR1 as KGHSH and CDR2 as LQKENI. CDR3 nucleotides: TGTGCCAGCTCACCAAACCTAGCGGGGCCGCTGTACAATGAGCAGTTCTTC. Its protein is CASSPNLAGPLYNEQFF.

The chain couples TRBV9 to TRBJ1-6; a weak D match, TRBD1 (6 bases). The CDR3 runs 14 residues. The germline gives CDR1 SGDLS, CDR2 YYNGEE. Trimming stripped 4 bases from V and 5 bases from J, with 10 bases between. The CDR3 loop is CASSSGADNSPLHF. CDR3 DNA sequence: TGTGCCAGCAGCTCAGGGGCAGATAATTCACCCCTCCACTTT.

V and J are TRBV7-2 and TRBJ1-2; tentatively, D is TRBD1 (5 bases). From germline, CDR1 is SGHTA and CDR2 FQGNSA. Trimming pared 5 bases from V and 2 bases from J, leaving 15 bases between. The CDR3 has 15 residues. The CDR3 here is CASSPQGPLNYGYTF. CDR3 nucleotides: TGTGCCAGCAGCCCGCAGGGCCCCCTAAACTATGGCTACACCTTC.

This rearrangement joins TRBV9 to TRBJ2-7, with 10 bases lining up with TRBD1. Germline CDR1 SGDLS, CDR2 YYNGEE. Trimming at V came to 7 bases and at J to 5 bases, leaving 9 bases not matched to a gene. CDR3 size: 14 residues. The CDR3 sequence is CASARDRGPDEQYF. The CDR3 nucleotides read TGTGCCAGCGCCAGGGACAGGGGTCCCGACGAGCAGTACTTC.

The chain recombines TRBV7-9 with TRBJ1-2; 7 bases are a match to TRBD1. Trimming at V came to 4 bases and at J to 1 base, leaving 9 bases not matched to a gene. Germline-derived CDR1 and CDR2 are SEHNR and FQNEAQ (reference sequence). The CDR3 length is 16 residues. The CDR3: CASSYSMTGFNYGYTF. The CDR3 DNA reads TGTGCCAGCAGCTACTCAATGACAGGGTTTAACTATGGCTACACCTTC.